The rows below give T cell receptor beta chains drawn from one sample of a study of cytomegalovirus exposure and HLA in healthy donors. Assay: immunoSEQ multiplex PCR; the TCRdb copy retains only in-frame clones and omits some. The sample yields 280,000 or so clones, 85% to 90% seen once. Sequenced material: PBMCs. The receptors here all came from a young woman in good health and CMV-seronegative. The CDR3 runs from the conserved cysteine through the conserved F or W. The D gene is left open where the match is weak. Clone size, where shown, is once, few, many, or a class for clones that have expanded.

j_gene,v_gene,abundance,d_gene,CDR3aa,CDR3nt
TRBJ1-2,TRBV6-1,NA,NA,CASSGTLNYGYTF,TGTGCCAGCAGTGGGACACTCAACTATGGCTACACCTTC
TRBJ2-1,TRBV5-4,NA,TRBD2,CASRLAGGSYNEQFF,TGTGCCAGCAGACTAGCGGGGGGGTCCTACAATGAGCAGTTCTTC
TRBJ1-4,TRBV4-1,few,NA,CASSQVASRGEKLFF,TGCGCCAGCAGCCAAGTAGCTTCGCGGGGTGAAAAACTGTTTTTT
TRBJ1-1,TRBV13,NA,NA,CASSPRGWTEAFF,TGTGCCAGCAGCCCGAGGGGGTGGACTGAAGCTTTCTTT
TRBJ1-2,TRBV18,NA,NA,CASSPGIRDYGYTF,TGTGCCAGCTCACCCGGGATAAGGGACTATGGCTACACCTTC
TRBJ1-2,TRBV10-3,NA,NA,CAISESMTVTNYGYTF,TGTGCCATCAGTGAGTCTATGACAGTGACTAACTATGGCTACACCTTC
TRBJ2-7,TRBV7-3,NA,TRBD1,CASSPGTGHEQYF,TGTGCCAGCAGCCCGGGGACAGGGCACGAGCAGTACTTC
TRBJ2-3,TRBV4-2,NA,TRBD2,CASSDGTGGGLAGFDTQYF,TGTGCCAGCAGCGATGGTACGGGGGGCGGGCTAGCGGGCTTCGATACGCAGTATTTT
TRBJ1-1,TRBV27,few,NA,CASSPAGGANTEAFF,TGTGCCAGCAGCCCGGCCGGGGGGGCCAACACTGAAGCTTTCTTT
TRBJ2-1,TRBV19,NA,TRBD2,CASSIVAGEINEQFF,TGTGCCAGTAGTATAGTAGCGGGGGAAATCAATGAGCAGTTCTTC
TRBJ1-1,TRBV29-1,NA,NA,CSVNSNTEAFF,TGCAGCGTCAACTCGAACACTGAAGCTTTCTTT
TRBJ2-5,TRBV5-6,NA,TRBD1,CASSFRGTGGLETQYF,TGTGCCAGCAGCTTTCGAGGGACAGGGGGTTTAGAGACCCAGTACTTC
TRBJ2-7,TRBV7-2,NA,TRBD1,CASTRTGIYYEQYF,TGTGCCAGCACCAGGACAGGGATCTACTACGAGCAGTACTTC
TRBJ1-2,TRBV6-6,NA,NA,CASMHLGRADVYGYTF,TGTGCCAGCATGCACCTCGGGAGGGCCGATGTCTATGGCTACACCTTC
TRBJ1-1,TRBV1,NA,NA,CTSSRRGAPRGSVTEAFF,TGCACCAGCAGCCGCCGAGGGGCCCCCAGGGGAAGTGTCACTGAAGCTTTCTTT
TRBJ2-7,TRBV19,NA,TRBD1,CASTTGEVPYEQYF,TGTGCCAGCACCACAGGGGAAGTCCCCTACGAGCAGTACTTC
TRBJ2-3,TRBV2,NA,TRBD2,CASKLAGGDTQYF,TGTGCCAGCAAGCTAGCGGGGGGGGATACGCAGTATTTT
TRBJ2-2,TRBV9,once,TRBD1,CASSEKTGMGVPTGELFF,TGTGCCAGCAGCGAAAAGACAGGGATGGGGGTCCCCACCGGGGAGCTGTTTTTT
TRBJ1-2,TRBV6-5,NA,NA,CASRSTNYGYTF,TGTGCCAGCAGATCTACTAACTATGGCTACACCTTC
TRBJ1-2,TRBV4-1,NA,NA,CASSLEEGYGYTF,TGCGCCAGCAGCCTAGAGGAGGGGTATGGCTACACCTTC
TRBJ1-2,TRBV6-1,NA,NA,CASSDEREGFYGYTF,TGTGCCAGCAGTGATGAGAGGGAAGGCTTCTATGGCTACACCTTC
TRBJ1-4,TRBV10-3,NA,TRBD1,CAISAGQGSGEKLFF,TGTGCCATCAGTGCGGGACAGGGTTCGGGAGAAAAACTGTTTTTT
TRBJ2-5,TRBV2,NA,TRBD2,CASRLTSGGQETQYF,TGTGCCAGCAGACTTACTAGCGGGGGGCAAGAGACCCAGTACTTC
TRBJ1-1,TRBV6-1,NA,NA,CASNSLNRNTEAFF,TGTGCCAGCAATTCCCTGAACAGGAACACTGAAGCTTTCTTT
TRBJ2-7,TRBV29-1,NA,TRBD1,CGGQFRQGYEQYF,TGCGGCGGTCAATTTAGACAGGGCTACGAGCAGTACTTC
TRBJ2-1,TRBV4-2,NA,NA,CASSQDFGGAPRYEQFF,TGTGCCAGCAGCCAAGATTTTGGGGGGGCCCCCCGGTATGAGCAGTTCTTC
TRBJ1-3,TRBV19,NA,TRBD1,CASSTRQGVGGNTIYF,TGTGCCAGTAGTACCCGACAGGGAGTCGGTGGAAACACCATATATTTT
TRBJ2-3,TRBV19,NA,NA,CASSPPSGDTQYF,TGTGCCAGTAGTCCGCCCTCAGGGGATACGCAGTATTTT
TRBJ1-2,TRBV7-2,NA,TRBD1,CASSLDHSGQGGGYTF,TGTGCCAGCAGCTTAGACCATTCGGGACAGGGCGGTGGCTACACCTTC
TRBJ1-2,TRBV10-3,NA,TRBD1,CATTDRGTARSYGYTF,TGTGCCACCACGGACAGGGGGACAGCGAGGAGCTATGGCTACACCTTC
TRBJ2-7,TRBV9,NA,TRBD2,CASSATSGASYEQYF,TGTGCCAGCAGCGCTACTAGCGGGGCCTCCTACGAGCAGTACTTC
TRBJ1-5,TRBV10-3,few,NA,CAISQVNQPQHF,TGTGCCATCTCACAGGTCAATCAGCCCCAGCATTTT
TRBJ2-7,TRBV27,NA,NA,CARYPLSYEQYF,TGTGCCAGATACCCACTCTCCTACGAGCAGTACTTC
TRBJ1-5,TRBV7-9,few,NA,CSSSPTGRDQPQHF,TGTTCCAGCAGCCCCACGGGGAGAGATCAGCCCCAGCATTTT
TRBJ2-2,TRBV5-6,NA,NA,CASSIGVESTGELFF,TGTGCCAGCAGCATAGGGGTGGAGAGCACCGGGGAGCTGTTTTTT
TRBJ1-3,TRBV5-8,NA,NA,CASSLDLRDTIYF,TGTGCCAGCAGCTTGGATCTGCGAGACACCATATATTTT
TRBJ1-1,TRBV7-3,NA,NA,CASSPGQQTEAFF,TGTGCCAGCAGCCCCGGACAGCAAACTGAAGCTTTCTTT
TRBJ2-5,TRBV11-1,NA,TRBD2,CASSFAGGWETQYF,TGTGCCAGCAGCTTTGCGGGGGGCTGGGAGACCCAGTACTTC
TRBJ1-3,TRBV5-6,once,NA,CASSLPVARHSGNTIYF,TGTGCCAGCAGCTTGCCCGTGGCCAGACACTCTGGAAACACCATATATTTT
TRBJ2-2,TRBV7-3,NA,TRBD1,CASSLSGTVLISTGELFF,TGTGCCAGCAGCTTATCAGGGACAGTTTTAATTTCCACCGGGGAGCTGTTTTTT
TRBJ1-1,TRBV6-5,NA,TRBD1,CASSYDRGRTEAFF,TGTGCCAGCAGTTACGACAGGGGGCGGACTGAAGCTTTCTTT
TRBJ2-5,TRBV7-6,NA,TRBD2,CASSLLAGGGKYQETQYF,TGTGCCAGCAGCTTACTAGCGGGGGGGGGAAAGTACCAAGAGACCCAGTACTTC
TRBJ2-3,TRBV7-6,NA,TRBD2,CASSLAHRAGGTTDTQYF,TGTGCCAGCAGCTTAGCCCATCGGGCGGGGGGGACCACAGATACGCAGTATTTT
TRBJ2-2,TRBV29-1,NA,NA,CSVDVGGAGELFF,TGCAGCGTTGATGTAGGGGGAGCCGGGGAGCTGTTTTTT
TRBJ1-1,TRBV2,NA,NA,CASRVGQGYTEAFF,TGTGCCAGCAGGGTTGGTCAGGGTTACACTGAAGCTTTCTTT
TRBJ1-5,TRBV19,once,NA,CASTGYRGNQPQHF,TGTGCCAGTACGGGGTACAGGGGCAATCAGCCCCAGCATTTT
TRBJ1-4,TRBV18,NA,TRBD1,CASSPGQYNEKLFF,TGTGCCAGCTCACCGGGACAGTATAATGAAAAACTGTTTTTT
TRBJ1-1,TRBV9,NA,NA,CASSEGGDTEAFF,TGTGCCAGCAGCGAGGGGGGGGACACTGAAGCTTTCTTT
TRBJ1-3,TRBV7-2,NA,NA,CASSLTGHPGNTIYF,TGTGCCAGCAGCTTAACGGGACACCCTGGAAACACCATATATTTT
TRBJ2-7,TRBV9,NA,NA,CASSGKGRGYEQYF,TGTGCCAGCAGCGGAAAGGGTAGGGGCTACGAGCAGTACTTC
TRBJ2-7,TRBV7-7,NA,NA,CASSQSGGDEQYF,TGTGCTAGCAGCCAATCAGGAGGGGACGAGCAGTACTTC
TRBJ2-5,TRBV7-9,NA,TRBD2,CSSSYLAGPQETQYF,TGTTCCAGCAGCTATCTAGCGGGGCCCCAAGAGACCCAGTACTTC
TRBJ1-3,TRBV9,NA,NA,CASGPGNTIYF,TGTGCCAGCGGCCCCGGAAACACCATATATTTT
TRBJ1-6,TRBV5-4,NA,NA,CASSSDSQGNSPLHF,TGTGCCAGCAGTTCCGACAGCCAAGGGAATTCACCCCTCCACTTT
TRBJ2-7,TRBV6-1,NA,NA,CASSAPREDSYEQYF,TGTGCCAGCAGTGCGCCCAGGGAGGACTCCTACGAGCAGTACTTC
TRBJ1-1,TRBV4-1,few,NA,CASSFRENTEAFF,TGCGCCAGCAGTTTTCGAGAGAACACTGAAGCTTTCTTT
TRBJ2-6,TRBV10-3,NA,NA,CAIRPEGGKSGANVLTF,TGTGCCATCAGACCGGAGGGGGGGAAATCTGGGGCCAACGTCCTGACTTTC
TRBJ1-2,TRBV2,NA,NA,CASSDPGVNGYTF,TGTGCCAGCAGTGACCCAGGGGTTAATGGCTACACCTTC
TRBJ1-1,TRBV5-6,NA,NA,CASSLGEGYTEAFF,TGTGCCAGCAGCTTAGGGGAGGGGTACACTGAAGCTTTCTTT
TRBJ2-2,TRBV6-6,NA,TRBD1,CASSSQGLQTGELFF,TGTGCCAGCAGTTCACAGGGGTTACAGACCGGGGAGCTGTTTTTT